What follows is one T cell receptor beta chain and its context. Antigen: not known. This sample was taken from a study of identical twins. Study conclusions and caveats: Cord blood beta clonotypes that were abundant carried fewer insertions, and memory repertoires showed no such trend.

MiXCR, run by TCRdb on the 5' RACE reads, gives a single entry per CDR3 protein. The data contain roughly 350,000 distinct CDR3 sequences, more than 9% of them seen just once; the ten biggest clones take up just over 7%. Germline V gene lookup returns CDR1 DFQATT and CDR2 SNEGSKA (reference sequence). V lost 5 bases, J lost 4 bases, and 8 bases stayed unmatched. This CDR3 has 15 residues. Separately, the same data were catalogued under a study of yellow fever vaccine responses in identical twins. Turning to that study: The authors reported partly convergent, partly personalized vaccine responses in identical twins.

The V and J genes are TRBV20-1 and TRBJ2-3, with 11 bases identical to TRBD2. Sample: CD8+ T cells sorted from blood. The source of this sequence is a woman between 18 and 30 years old in good health. This CDR3 is CSACTSGSLSDTQYF. The CDR3 DNA reads as TGCAGTGCTTGCACTAGCGGGAGTCTCTCAGATACGCAGTATTTT.